One sample yielded the 19 T cell receptor beta chains listed below, sequenced in a study of shared clonotypes between healthy human individuals. TCRdb's copy holds only in-frame clones and misses some; the assay was immunoSEQ multiplex PCR. The sample carries about 680,000 clones, 73% recorded once. The material sequenced was memory CD4+ T cells sorted from blood. Subset given: CD45RA-negative fraction. The receptors stem from a woman in her twenties or thirties in good health.

The rearrangement joins TRBV7-9 to TRBJ2-3, with 8 bases fitting TRBD2. The CDR3 loop spans 17 amino acids. Trimming removed 4 bases from V and 0 bases from J; junction bases left unmatched: 9. Germline V gene data show CDR1 as SEHNR and CDR2 as FQNEAQ (reference sequence). This CDR3 reads CASSSAGGLISTDTQYF. The CDR3 DNA reads as TGTGCCAGCAGCTCGGCGGGAGGACTAATTAGCACAGATACGCAGTATTTT.

V usage is TRBV18 and J usage is TRBJ2-2; TRBD1 might be the D (5 bases). Germline V gives CDR1 KGHSH, CDR2 LQKENI. Trimming cost V 2 bases and J 5 bases, with 15 bases left between them. This CDR3 is built from 16 residues. This chain's CDR3 is CASSPSSAGPTGELFF. CDR3 in DNA: TGTGCCAGCTCACCAAGTTCAGCAGGGCCGACCGGGGAGCTGTTTTTT.

As to this clone: This same CDR3 is encoded by further DNA sequences in the sample. The chain joins TRBV27 to TRBJ2-6; a possible D gene is TRBD2 (5 bases). The V end was cut by 3 bases, the J end by 3 bases, with 9 bases between. Germline V gene data show CDR1 as MNHEY and CDR2 as SMNVEV (reference sequence). This CDR3 region has 15 residues. DNA of the CDR3: TGTGCCAGCAGTTTTTGGGGAGTTGGGGCCAACGTCCTGACTTTC. Encoded protein: CASSFWGVGANVLTF.

The genes are TRBV27 and TRBJ2-2; D may match TRBD1 or TRBD2 (5 bases each). Trimming cost V 5 bases and J 6 bases, with 10 bases left between them. Germline lookup yields CDR1 MNHEY and CDR2 SMNVEV (reference sequence). This CDR3 has 13 amino acids. The DNA for the CDR3 is TGTGCCAGCAGTGGGGGAGAGGCCGGGGAGCTGTTTTTT. Translation gives CASSGGEAGELFF.

CDR3 sequence reads: CSVLRPTGRSGELFF. The CDR3 DNA is TGCAGCGTCCTAAGGCCCACAGGGAGGTCCGGGGAGCTGTTTTTT. The chain joins TRBV29-1 to TRBJ2-2; D assignment may be TRBD1 or TRBD2 (6 bases each). The germline CDR1 and CDR2 sequences are SQVTM and ANQGSEA. The CDR3 loop spans 15 amino acids. V lost 6 bases to trimming and J lost 6 bases, with 20 bases between them.

CDR3 coding DNA: TGTGCCAGCAGTGAGACAACAACTAATGAAAAACTGTTTTTT. Its translation: CASSETTTNEKLFF. The chain combines TRBV2 with TRBJ1-4; D gene uncertain. The V gene's germline CDR1 is SNHLY and CDR2 FYNNEI. Trimming shortened V by 3 bases and J by 0 bases, and 5 bases separated the two germline ends. The CDR3 has 14 residues.

This sequence joins TRBV7-8 and TRBJ2-5; TRBD2 matches 10 bases. Germline V gene sequence: CDR1 SGHVS, CDR2 FQNEAQ. V dropped 2 bases and J dropped 5; count of bases not matched to a gene: 2. The CDR3 runs 14 residues. CDR3: CASSLSSGGETQYF. CDR3 bases: TGTGCCAGCAGCTTAAGTAGCGGGGGGGAGACCCAGTACTTC.

The chain joins TRBV28 to TRBJ2-7, with 7 bases that match TRBD2. Germline assignment: CDR1 MDHEN and CDR2 SYDVKM. The trim removed 6 bases at V and 3 bases at J, leaving 8 bases unmatched. CDR3 length: 14 amino acids. CDR3 in DNA: TGTGCCAGCAGCCCTAGGAGGACTAGCTACGAGCAGTACTTC. The encoded protein is CASSPRRTSYEQYF.

The J gene is TRBJ2-7, the V gene TRBV19; possible D gene TRBD1, 7 bases. V lost 7 bases, J lost 5 bases, and 12 bases lay in between. The CDR3 contains 12 residues. Germline CDR1 reads LNHDA; CDR2 reads SQIVND (reference sequence). Written as DNA, the CDR3 is TGTGCCAGTAATCAGGGGGGAAACGAGCAGTACTTC. It translates to CASNQGGNEQYF.

This clone appeared a few times. DNA of the CDR3: TGCGCCAGCAGCTTGGCCTGGGGAAGCGGGCCGTACAATGAGCAGTTCTTC. Protein: CASSLAWGSGPYNEQFF. The chain has TRBV5-1 and TRBJ2-1; the D gene is possibly TRBD2 (6 bases). The V end was cut by 0 bases, the J end by 4 bases, with 17 bases between. The CDR3 sequence is 17 residues long. Germline CDR1 and CDR2: SGHRS and YFSETQ. The complete variable domain, with remaining parts taken from reference TRBV5-1 and TRBJ2-1, reads KAGVTQTPRYLIKTRGQQVTLSCSPISGHRSVSWYQQTPGQGLQFLFEYFSETQRNKGNFPGRFSGRQFSNSRSEMNVSTLELGDSALYLCASSLAWGSGPYNEQFFGPGTRLTVL.

This chain uses TRBV29-1 with TRBJ2-7; TRBD1 might be the D (7 bases). The V end was cut by 4 bases, the J end by 0 bases, with 10 bases between. This CDR3 is built from 13 residues. CDR1 is SQVTM, CDR2 ANQGSEA, per germline. The CDR3 region has the DNA TGCAGCGTTGCCAGGGGGGCCTCCTACGAGCAGTACTTC. Translating it yields CSVARGASYEQYF.

As concerns this clone: The same CDR3 also results from other DNA sequences found in this sample. The CDR3 nucleotides read TGTGCCAGCAGTGCCGGGACACTGAACACTGAAGCTTTCTTT. Translating it yields CASSAGTLNTEAFF. The chain carries TRBV2 and TRBJ1-1; a possible D gene is TRBD1 (6 bases). Germline V gene lookup returns CDR1 SNHLY and CDR2 FYNNEI. The CDR3 consists of 14 residues. Deletions cut 4 bases from V and 0 bases from J, with 9 bases between.

The chain has TRBV14 and TRBJ1-1; TRBD1 agrees at 7 bases. Trimming at V came to 1 base and at J to 3 bases, leaving 5 bases not matched to a gene. Germline CDR1 reads SGHDN; CDR2 reads FVKESK. This CDR3 region has 15 residues. This chain's CDR3 is CASSQGTGAYTEAFF. In nucleotides, the CDR3 is TGTGCCAGCAGCCAAGGTACAGGGGCCTACACTGAAGCTTTCTTT. The whole variable domain, remainder taken from reference TRBV14 and TRBJ1-1, is EAGVTQFPSHSVIEKGQTVTLRCDPISGHDNLYWYRRVMGKEIKFLLHFVKESKQDESGMPNNRFLAERTGGTYSTLKVQPAELEDSGVYFCASSQGTGAYTEAFFGQGTRLTVV.

The rearrangement joins TRBV19 to TRBJ1-1; the D is unclear. The CDR3 extends over 16 amino acids. Germline CDR1 reads LNHDA; CDR2 reads SQIVND (reference sequence). The V gene lost 4 bases and the J gene lost 2 bases, with 17 bases spanning the gap. CDR3 bases: TGTGCCAGTAGTAGGGGAACAGTGAATCTTAACACTGAAGCTTTCTTT. Translated, it gives CASSRGTVNLNTEAFF. The entire variable domain, with the rest obtained from reference TRBV19 and TRBJ1-1, is as follows: DGGITQSPKYLFRKEGQNVTLSCEQNLNHDAMYWYRQDPGQGLRLIYYSQIVNDFQKGDIAEGYSVSREKKESFPLTVTSAQKNPTAFYLCASSRGTVNLNTEAFFGQGTRLTVV.

The chain recombines TRBV19 with TRBJ1-2; D unclear. Germline CDR1 reads LNHDA; CDR2 reads SQIVND (reference sequence). The V end was cut by 6 bases, the J end by 1 base, with 12 bases between. This CDR3 contains 14 residues. For the CDR3, the DNA is TGTGCCAGTAGGCGTCGCAGCCTTAACTATGGCTACACCTTC. Residues: CASRRRSLNYGYTF.

The chain couples TRBV19 to TRBJ2-1, with 8 bases identical to TRBD2. This CDR3 is 15 amino acids long. CDR1 is LNHDA, CDR2 SQIVND, per germline (reference sequence). The trim removed 7 bases at V and 8 bases at J, leaving 13 bases unmatched. The CDR3 nucleotides are TGTGCCAGTAAAGACGGGAGACTAGCGAGCGATGAGCAGTTCTTC. This translates into CASKDGRLASDEQFF.

This chain connects TRBV5-1 to TRBJ2-2; D is undetermined. V lost 4 bases and J lost 9, with 22 bases in between. Germline loops: CDR1 SGHRS, CDR2 YFSETQ. The CDR3 loop spans 16 amino acids. The CDR3 DNA reads as TGCGCCAGCAGCAGGAACTCCTGGGGAACAAGTCGGGAGCTGTTTTTT. Protein: CASSRNSWGTSRELFF.

As concerns this clone: The same CDR3 can be traced to other DNA sequences in this sample. This chain connects TRBV5-1 to TRBJ1-2; D may be TRBD1 (5 bases). V lost 0 bases, J lost 0 bases, and 9 bases lay in between. Germline loops: CDR1 SGHRS, CDR2 YFSETQ. The CDR3 spans 15 residues. The CDR3 bases are TGCGCCAGCAGCTTGGGGGGCCAAGCTAACTATGGCTACACCTTC. Residues: CASSLGGQANYGYTF.

The chain combines TRBV5-1 with TRBJ1-4, with 9 nucleotides matching TRBD1. Trimming removed 4 bases from V and 8 bases from J; junction bases left unmatched: 6. The CDR3 loop spans 14 amino acids. The germline V gene encodes CDR1 SGHRS and CDR2 YFSETQ. The CDR3 loop is CASSIQGAEEKLFF. As DNA, the CDR3 is TGCGCCAGCAGCATACAGGGGGCTGAGGAAAAACTGTTTTTT.